One and the same sample provided the 4 T cell receptor beta chains below, sequenced in a study of blood T cell repertoires in COVID-19. Produced via immunoSEQ multiplex PCR; TCRdb's table is partial and in-frame only. The sample carries 55,000 to 75,000 clones, 65% to 90% recorded once. Sequences were obtained from peripheral blood. The receptors were sampled from a man of 80 years or more with active COVID-19.

This rearrangement joins TRBV28 to TRBJ1-2; perhaps TRBD1 as D (5 bases). The V and J ends lost 8 bases and 4 bases respectively, with 17 bases between them. CDR3 length: 14 amino acids. Per germline, CDR1 MDHEN and CDR2 SYDVKM. The CDR3: CASQTGGIFYGYTF. For the CDR3, the DNA is TGTGCCAGCCAAACGGGGGGGATATTCTATGGCTACACCTTC.

The J gene is TRBJ2-7, the V gene TRBV18; TRBD2 is a possible D gene (5 bases). CDR3 length: 12 residues. With 3 bases removed from V and 7 bases from J, the gap between germline ends came to 10 bases. Germline CDR1 reads KGHSH; CDR2 reads LQKENI. The CDR3 loop reads CASSPEVGEQYF. CDR3 coding DNA: TGTGCCAGCTCACCGGAGGTCGGAGAGCAGTACTTC.

V gene TRBV27 combines with J gene TRBJ2-2; 7 bases align to TRBD1. The CDR3 runs 17 residues. Germline V gene lookup returns CDR1 MNHEY and CDR2 SMNVEV (reference sequence). The J segment lost 2 bases and the V segment lost 7 bases, leaving 13 bases of the junction unmatched. CDR3 in DNA: TGTGCCAGCACTCGACGGGACAGCCTACTTAACACCGGGGAGCTGTTTTTT. This gives the protein CASTRRDSLLNTGELFF.

The rearrangement joins TRBV13 to TRBJ2-1, with 11 nucleotides matching TRBD2. V shed 2 bases and J 6 bases; nucleotides not matched to a gene: 6. This CDR3 spans 16 amino acids. CDR1 PRHDT and CDR2 FYEKMQ come from the germline V gene (reference sequence). This CDR3 reads CASSLLGLAESNEQFF. The DNA of the CDR3 is TGTGCCAGCAGCTTACTGGGACTAGCGGAGTCCAATGAGCAGTTCTTC.